What follows are 26 T cell receptor beta chains derived from one specimen sequenced in a study of shared clonotypes between healthy human individuals. Sequencing was performed with immunoSEQ multiplex PCR; in TCRdb, only in-frame clones are kept and a portion is missing. Here the sample spans 650,000 to 800,000 clones, around 92% being singletons. CD45RO-negative CD8 cells positively selected for CCR7 made up the naive population, which excluded terminally differentiated effector memory CD45RA+ cells. The sequenced sample consisted of naive CD8+ T cells sorted from blood. These receptors were taken from a man younger than 45 in good health.

The rearrangement joins TRBV7-9 to TRBJ2-1; D uncertain. Germline loops: CDR1 SEHNR, CDR2 FQNEAQ (reference sequence). The CDR3 consists of 13 residues. V was pared by 0 bases and J by 8 bases, with 8 bases between. The CDR3 reads CASSLAGVDEQFF. For the CDR3, the DNA is TGTGCCAGCAGCTTAGCTGGGGTCGATGAGCAGTTCTTC.

The chain couples TRBV6-6 to TRBJ2-7; weak D call: TRBD1 (6 bases). V lost 0 bases and J 1 base, leaving 10 bases between the germline ends. Looked up from germline, CDR1 is MNHNY and CDR2 is SVGAGI (reference sequence). The CDR3 covers 15 residues. In nucleotides, the CDR3 is TGTGCCAGCAGTTACTCGAAGGGACAATCCTACGAGCAGTACTTC. It specifies CASSYSKGQSYEQYF.

This clone was recorded once. The J gene is TRBJ2-7, the V gene TRBV4-1, with D possibly being TRBD2 (5 bases). V was pared by 4 bases and J by 0 bases, with 10 bases between. Germline V gene data show CDR1 as MGHRA and CDR2 as YSYEKL. The CDR3 spans 14 residues. The CDR3 DNA is TGCGCCAGCAGCCCCGGACTTCTCTCCTACGAGCAGTACTTC. Its protein product is CASSPGLLSYEQYF.

The chain uses TRBV27 and TRBJ2-2; 7 nucleotides align to TRBD1. CDR3 length equals 15 residues. Germline V gene data show CDR1 as MNHEY and CDR2 as SMNVEV (reference sequence). V was clipped by 7 bases and J by 6 bases; unmatched bases: 11. The CDR3 nucleotides are TGTGCCAGCACGGCCGACAGGGTGGTAGCCGGGGAGCTGTTTTTT. Its protein is CASTADRVVAGELFF.

The CDR3 protein is CASSDSGQGAGELFF. For the CDR3, the DNA is TGTGCCAGCAGTGATTCGGGACAGGGGGCCGGGGAGCTGTTTTTT. The V gene is TRBV2, the J gene TRBJ2-2, with 11 bases fitting TRBD1. The V and J ends lost 3 bases and 6 bases, in that order; junction bases with no gene match: 3. Germline V gene sequence: CDR1 SNHLY, CDR2 FYNNEI. The CDR3 length is 15 residues.

The chain is built from TRBV27 and TRBJ2-1, with D uncertain. The V gene lost 8 bases and the J gene lost 5 bases, with 13 bases spanning the gap. CDR3 length: 13 residues. Germline values: CDR1 MNHEY, CDR2 SMNVEV (reference sequence). The CDR3 is CASLGGFNNEQFF. DNA of the CDR3: TGTGCCAGCCTGGGCGGTTTTAACAATGAGCAGTTCTTC.

This clone has a count of ten or more. Other nucleotide sequences from this sample produce the same CDR3. The chain uses TRBV6-1 and TRBJ2-7, with 10 bases identical to TRBD2. Germline V gene data show CDR1 as MNHNS and CDR2 as SASEGT. CDR3 length: 15 amino acids. V was clipped by 1 base and J by 0 bases; unmatched bases: 0. The CDR3 DNA follows: TGTGCCAGCAGTGAAGGACTAGCGGGCTCCTACGAGCAGTACTTC. It specifies CASSEGLAGSYEQYF.

This chain uses TRBV5-1 with TRBJ1-4, with TRBD1 matching 9 bases. CDR3 length equals 14 residues. With V trimmed by 5 bases and J by 5 bases, 4 bases remained unmatched. Germline CDR1 reads SGHRS; CDR2 reads YFSETQ. The CDR3 sequence: CASRFGTGNEKLFF. Written as DNA, the CDR3 is TGCGCCAGCAGGTTCGGGACAGGGAATGAAAAACTGTTTTTT.

This clone was seen a single time. The rearrangement uses TRBV11-2 and TRBJ2-3; 12 nucleotides line up with TRBD2. The CDR3 loop spans 12 amino acids. CDR1 and CDR2 (germline): SGHAT, FQNNGV. Trimming cost V 5 bases and J 11 bases; bases outside gene matches: 2. The CDR3 protein is CASSGLAGQQYF. CDR3 nucleotide sequence: TGTGCCAGCAGCGGACTAGCGGGACAGCAGTATTTT.

This CDR3 reads CASSIVGDSYNEQFF. CDR3 DNA sequence: TGTGCCAGTAGTATAGTCGGGGACTCGTACAATGAGCAGTTCTTC. The chain links TRBV19 to TRBJ2-1; weak D call: TRBD2 (6 bases). The CDR3 length is 15 residues. V was clipped by 1 base and J by 4 bases, with 11 bases between them. Germline V gives CDR1 LNHDA, CDR2 SQIVND (reference sequence). Full variable domain (outside the CDR3, taken from reference TRBV19 and TRBJ2-1): DGGITQSPKYLFRKEGQNVTLSCEQNLNHDAMYWYRQDPGQGLRLIYYSQIVNDFQKGDIAEGYSVSREKKESFPLTVTSAQKNPTAFYLCASSIVGDSYNEQFFGPGTRLTVL.

With regard to this clone: Other DNA sequences from this sample encode an identical CDR3 as well. The chain joins TRBV5-1 to TRBJ2-7; 7 nucleotides line up with TRBD1. The CDR3 covers 13 residues. The junction had 3 bases not matched to a gene; V was cut back by 4 bases and J by 2 bases. CDR1 is SGHRS and CDR2 is YFSETQ in the germline V gene. As DNA, the CDR3 is TGCGCCAGCAGCCATGGACAGGCCTACGAGCAGTACTTC. The encoded protein is CASSHGQAYEQYF.

This chain connects TRBV6-5 to TRBJ2-1; 7 positions agree with TRBD1. This CDR3 contains 15 residues. CDR1 and CDR2 (germline): MNHEY, SVGAGI. V shed 6 bases, J shed 8 bases, and the junction held 13 bases outside the gene matches. The CDR3 sequence is CASSRDSRALDEQFF. The CDR3 DNA is TGTGCCAGCAGCCGGGACAGTCGCGCTCTCGATGAGCAGTTCTTC.

The chain has TRBV29-1 and TRBJ2-1, with 8 bases fitting TRBD2. The germline V gene has CDR1 SQVTM and CDR2 ANQGSEA. The V and J ends lost 7 bases and 2 bases, in that order; junction bases with no gene match: 4. The CDR3 loop spans 13 amino acids. CDR3 amino acids: CSGSGRTYNEQFF. The CDR3 nucleotides are TGCAGCGGCAGCGGGAGAACCTACAATGAGCAGTTCTTC.

The chain links TRBV11-2 to TRBJ2-5; D is uncertain. Germline CDR1 SGHAT, CDR2 FQNNGV. CDR3 length equals 15 residues. V was clipped by 2 bases and J by 5 bases, with 15 bases between them. The CDR3 DNA is TGTGCCAGCAGCTTAATCAGCAGCCGTAGGGAGACCCAGTACTTC. The encoded protein is CASSLISSRRETQYF.

Turning to this clone: This is likely an artifact of a read error, given a far larger clone one base away. The V and J genes are TRBV2 and TRBJ2-3; the match to TRBD2 covers 15 bases. Germline V gene data show CDR1 as SNHLY and CDR2 as FYNNEI. The CDR3 sequence is 15 residues long. The J segment lost 4 bases and the V segment lost 6 bases, leaving 2 bases of the junction unmatched. In DNA, the CDR3 is TGTGCCAGCAGGGGACTAGCGGGAGGCCCAGATACGCAGTATTTT. It translates to CASRGLAGGPDTQYF.

The chain is built from TRBV2 and TRBJ2-2; 8 bases are shared with TRBD2. The length of the CDR3 is 16 residues. The V and J ends lost 0 bases and 5 bases, in that order; junction bases with no gene match: 5. Germline V gives CDR1 SNHLY, CDR2 FYNNEI. The chain's CDR3 is CASSEALLAGTGELFF. DNA of the CDR3: TGTGCCAGCAGTGAAGCGCTTCTAGCGGGTACCGGGGAGCTGTTTTTT.

The rearrangement uses TRBV10-2 and TRBJ2-7, with D tentatively TRBD1 (5 bases). V gave up 3 bases and J gave up 2 bases, with 8 bases separating them. The V gene's germline CDR1 is WSHSY and CDR2 SAAADI. The CDR3 covers 13 residues. The CDR3 is CASSDTGPYEQYF. The CDR3 nucleotides read TGCGCCAGCAGTGATACAGGACCCTACGAGCAGTACTTC.

The V gene is TRBV30, the J gene TRBJ2-1, with 12 nucleotides matching TRBD2. Trimming removed 0 bases from V and 4 bases from J; junction bases left unmatched: 4. CDR1 is GTSNPN and CDR2 is SVGIG in the germline V gene (reference sequence). The CDR3 is 16 amino acids. CDR3 sequence: CAWSVPGLAGYNEQFF. CDR3 DNA: TGTGCCTGGAGTGTTCCCGGACTAGCGGGGTACAATGAGCAGTTCTTC.

The CDR3 reads CASSPHNRGHTEAFF. The CDR3 nucleotides read TGTGCCAGCAGTCCGCATAACAGGGGGCACACTGAAGCTTTCTTT. The genes are TRBV27 and TRBJ1-1; 9 nucleotides agree with TRBD1. Losses at the gene ends were 5 bases for V and 3 bases for J; bases not matched to a gene: 7. The CDR3 is 15 residues long. Germline assignment: CDR1 MNHEY and CDR2 SMNVEV (reference sequence).

The J gene is TRBJ1-3, the V gene TRBV11-2; D is undetermined. The length of the CDR3 is 12 residues. CDR1 and CDR2 from the germline V gene are SGHAT and FQNNGV. V was cut by 0 bases and J by 8 bases, with 5 bases left in between. CDR3 sequence reads: CASSLDFDTIYF. The CDR3 DNA reads TGTGCCAGCAGCTTAGATTTTGACACCATATATTTT.

This chain links TRBV28 with TRBJ2-2; D tentatively reads TRBD1 or TRBD2 (5 bases each). V gave up 2 bases and J gave up 6 bases, with 7 bases separating them. Germline CDR1 reads MDHEN; CDR2 reads SYDVKM. This CDR3 spans 13 amino acids. CDR3 bases: TGTGCCAGCAGTTTACGGGGCTCCGGGGAGCTGTTTTTT. Translation gives CASSLRGSGELFF.

The rearrangement uses TRBV12-5 and TRBJ2-7; TRBD2 agrees at 8 bases. The length of the CDR3 is 15 residues. CDR1 LGHNT and CDR2 FRNRAP come from the germline V gene. With 2 bases clipped from V and 2 bases from J, the junction kept 5 bases outside the gene matches. The CDR3 DNA sequence: TGTGCTAGTGGTTTGAGGCTAGCGGGCACCTACGAGCAGTACTTC. Protein: CASGLRLAGTYEQYF.

The chain couples TRBV28 to TRBJ1-4; perhaps TRBD1 as D (5 bases). V was pared by 5 bases and J by 0 bases, with 19 bases between. The CDR3 is made up of 18 amino acids. Germline lookup yields CDR1 MDHEN and CDR2 SYDVKM. The DNA of the CDR3 is TGTGCCAGCAGTCCGGGGGAGGGTGGGTTTGCAACTAATGAAAAACTGTTTTTT. Encoded protein: CASSPGEGGFATNEKLFF.

J is TRBJ2-6 and V is TRBV27, with D unclear. V gave up 7 bases and J gave up 4 bases, with 11 bases separating them. This CDR3 contains 14 residues. In germline, CDR1 is MNHEY, CDR2 SMNVEV (reference sequence). DNA for the CDR3: TGTGCCAGCACCCTGACCCCCGGGGCCAACGTCCTGACTTTC. Amino acid sequence: CASTLTPGANVLTF.

The chain joins TRBV6-1 to TRBJ2-1; D uncertain. The V and J ends lost 1 base and 4 bases respectively, with 8 bases between them. The CDR3 has 14 amino acids. Germline CDR1 is MNHNS and CDR2 is SASEGT. In nucleotides, the CDR3 is TGTGCCAGCAGTGAAGATTCAGAATACAATGAGCAGTTCTTC. It codes for CASSEDSEYNEQFF.

As to this clone: Additional DNA sequences in this sample encode the identical CDR3. This chain connects TRBV7-9 to TRBJ1-5; weak D call: TRBD1 (5 bases). Germline CDR1 reads SEHNR; CDR2 reads FQNEAQ (reference sequence). The CDR3 spans 14 residues. V was cut by 5 bases and J by 0 bases, with 8 bases left in between. The CDR3 DNA follows: TGTGCCAGCAGCGAGACAGATAGCAATCAGCCCCAGCATTTT. Its translation is CASSETDSNQPQHF.